The rows below give T cell receptor beta chains drawn from one sample of a study of beta chain features in type 1 diabetes. TCRdb's copy holds only in-frame clones and misses some; the assay was immunoSEQ multiplex PCR. Here the sample spans around 350,000 clones, roughly 12% being singletons. Material for sequencing was naive CD4+ T cells from blood. The receptors were sampled from a man in his late teens or twenties in good health. The CDR3 runs from the conserved cysteine through the conserved F or W. The D gene is left open where the match is weak. Clone sizes are given selectively: once, few, many, or a class where the clone is expanded.

d_call	cdr3_length	j_call	v_call	clone_size	cdr3_aa	cdr3_nt
-	14	TRBJ2-2	TRBV29-1	many	CSVLPSGDTGELFF	TGCAGCGTTCTGCCCAGCGGTGACACCGGGGAGCTGTTTTTT
TRBD1	15	TRBJ1-5	TRBV28	-	CASSPSRGQYQPQHF	TGTGCCAGCAGTCCATCAAGGGGGCAATATCAGCCCCAGCATTTT
-	13	TRBJ1-1	TRBV30	few	CAWKAGWGTEAFF	TGTGCCTGGAAGGCAGGGTGGGGCACTGAAGCTTTCTTT
TRBD1	13	TRBJ1-6	TRBV2	few	CASKGQENSPLHF	TGTGCCAGCAAGGGACAGGAAAATTCACCCCTCCACTTT
-	13	TRBJ1-5	TRBV7-2	-	CASSNRYNQPQHF	TGTGCCAGCAGCAACAGATACAATCAGCCCCAGCATTTT
TRBD2	16	TRBJ2-5	TRBV19	few	CASSPIRLADQETQYF	TGTGCCAGTAGTCCAATAAGACTAGCAGACCAAGAGACCCAGTACTTC
TRBD1	15	TRBJ2-6	TRBV7-3	few	CASSPGGTGANVLTF	TGTGCCAGCAGCCCAGGGGGCACTGGGGCCAACGTCCTGACTTTC
TRBD1	13	TRBJ2-1	TRBV7-7	few	CASSLAGDSEQFF	TGTGCCAGCAGCTTAGCCGGGGACAGTGAGCAGTTCTTC
TRBD2	15	TRBJ2-3	TRBV9	-	CASSVDGGITDTQYF	TGTGCCAGCAGCGTAGACGGGGGGATCACAGATACGCAGTATTTT
-	14	TRBJ2-5	TRBV7-9	-	CASSLGTAQETQYF	TGTGCCAGCAGCTTAGGGACAGCCCAAGAGACCCAGTACTTC
TRBD2	15	TRBJ2-7	TRBV7-9	-	CASSPLAGASYEQYF	TGTGCCAGCAGCCCCCTAGCGGGAGCGTCCTACGAGCAGTACTTC
-	12	TRBJ1-5	TRBV19	-	CASSARWQPQHF	TGTGCCAGTAGTGCACGGTGGCAGCCCCAGCATTTT
-	13	TRBJ1-2	TRBV30	-	CAWIEGRDYGYTF	TGTGCCTGGATTGAGGGGAGGGACTATGGCTACACCTTC
TRBD1	15	TRBJ1-2	TRBV5-4	few	CASSLSPTGVNGYTF	TGTGCCAGCAGCTTGAGTCCGACAGGGGTGAATGGCTACACCTTC
-	12	TRBJ1-1	TRBV28	-	CASTDSRNEAFF	TGTGCCAGCACAGACTCCCGCAATGAAGCTTTCTTT
TRBD2	14	TRBJ2-1	TRBV11-1	few	CASSSRLAVNEQFF	TGTGCCAGCAGCTCAAGACTAGCGGTAAATGAGCAGTTCTTC
-	14	TRBJ2-7	TRBV5-1	few	CASMGAGGSYEQYF	TGCGCCAGCATGGGTGCCGGCGGGTCCTACGAGCAGTACTTC
TRBD1	14	TRBJ2-5	TRBV5-4	few	CASSLGTGAETQYF	TGTGCCAGCAGCTTGGGGACAGGGGCAGAGACCCAGTACTTC
TRBD1	15	TRBJ1-4	TRBV9	-	CASSVGTGGREKLFF	TGTGCCAGCAGCGTAGGGACAGGGGGCAGAGAAAAACTGTTTTTT
TRBD1	14	TRBJ1-3	TRBV25-1	-	CASSPGQGGNTIYF	TGTGCCAGCTCGCCGGGACAGGGGGGAAACACCATATATTTT
TRBD1	13	TRBJ1-1	TRBV2	-	CASNDRENTEAFF	TGTGCCAGCAACGACAGGGAGAACACTGAAGCTTTCTTT
TRBD2	14	TRBJ2-1	TRBV5-1	-	CASSGTSGMYEQFF	TGCGCCAGCTCCGGGACTAGCGGGATGTATGAGCAGTTCTTC
-	14	TRBJ1-3	TRBV7-9	-	CASSPDRSGNTIYF	TGTGCCAGCAGCCCTGACAGGTCTGGAAACACCATATATTTT
-	12	TRBJ1-2	TRBV28	few	CASSSGGSGYTF	TGTGCCAGCAGTTCGGGGGGCAGTGGCTACACCTTC
-	11	TRBJ1-1	TRBV20-1	few	CSASRGDAAFF	TGCAGTGCTTCCCGGGGGGACGCGGCTTTCTTT
-	15	TRBJ2-1	TRBV2	few	CASSYTAQSTDEQFF	TGTGCCAGCAGCTACACGGCCCAATCGACTGATGAGCAGTTCTTC
TRBD2	14	TRBJ2-3	TRBV30	-	CAWGLAANTDTQYF	TGTGCCTGGGGACTAGCGGCTAACACAGATACGCAGTATTTT
-	13	TRBJ2-5	TRBV6-5	-	CASSYRGIETQYF	TGTGCCAGCAGTTACCGGGGGATTGAGACCCAGTACTTC
TRBD1	16	TRBJ1-2	TRBV5-1	-	CASSQALTGGPYGYTF	TGCGCCAGCAGCCAAGCCCTGACAGGGGGGCCCTATGGCTACACCTTC
TRBD1	13	TRBJ1-1	TRBV19	few	CASSKSDRAEAFF	TGTGCCAGTAGTAAGTCCGACAGGGCTGAAGCTTTCTTT
-	16	TRBJ2-7	TRBV7-9	-	CASSLEGRGYSYEQYF	TGTGCCAGCAGCTTAGAGGGCAGGGGTTACTCCTACGAGCAGTACTTC
TRBD2	17	TRBJ2-1	TRBV7-9	-	CASSARLAGDLYNEQFF	TGTGCCAGCAGCGCCCGTTTAGCGGGAGACCTCTACAATGAGCAGTTCTTC
-	15	TRBJ1-1	TRBV7-2	few	CASSFSPGMNTEAFF	TGTGCCAGCAGCTTCTCGCCCGGGATGAACACTGAAGCTTTCTTT
TRBD1	14	TRBJ1-5	TRBV6-5	-	CASRPDRGQRAQHF	TGTGCCAGCAGACCAGACAGGGGCCAACGGGCCCAGCATTTT
TRBD2	15	TRBJ2-5	TRBV11-2	once	CASSVDRGVQETQYF	TGTGCCAGCAGCGTGGACCGGGGGGTCCAAGAGACCCAGTACTTC
TRBD2	14	TRBJ2-1	TRBV19	few	CASSPAGGITEQFF	TGTGCCAGTAGTCCAGCGGGAGGAATCACTGAGCAGTTCTTC
TRBD2	17	TRBJ2-1	TRBV27	-	CASSFRASGYSYNEQFF	TGTGCCAGCAGTTTCAGGGCTAGCGGGTACTCCTACAATGAGCAGTTCTTC
-	17	TRBJ2-2	TRBV25-1	-	CASSGGGGGQNTGELFF	TGTGCCAGCAGTGGGGGGGGCGGGGGACAAAACACCGGGGAGCTGTTTTTT
-	13	TRBJ1-2	TRBV5-1	few	CASSLERPGGYTF	TGCGCCAGCAGCTTGGAGAGGCCGGGTGGCTACACCTTC
TRBD2	14	TRBJ2-7	TRBV10-3	-	CAINPGRGSYEQYF	TGTGCCATCAATCCAGGGAGGGGCTCCTACGAGCAGTACTTC
TRBD1	13	TRBJ2-5	TRBV29-1	-	CSVATGGGETQYF	TGCAGCGTCGCAACAGGGGGCGGAGAGACCCAGTACTTC
-	15	TRBJ2-6	TRBV19	-	CASSKGVTGANVLTF	TGTGCCAGTAGTAAAGGGGTTACTGGGGCCAACGTCCTGACTTTC
TRBD2	14	TRBJ2-1	TRBV19	few	CASVPSGSHNEQFF	TGTGCCAGTGTGCCGAGCGGGAGCCACAATGAGCAGTTCTTC
-	13	TRBJ1-6	TRBV6-5	-	CASSYKLSSPLHF	TGTGCCAGCAGTTACAAGCTAAGTTCACCCCTCCACTTT
-	14	TRBJ2-2	TRBV15	few	CATSRVTDTGELFF	TGTGCCACCAGCAGAGTTACTGACACCGGGGAGCTGTTTTTT
TRBD1	14	TRBJ1-1	TRBV6-5	-	CASSRQGWNTEAFF	TGTGCCAGCAGTCGACAGGGGTGGAACACTGAAGCTTTCTTT
-	14	TRBJ2-2	TRBV30	-	CAWNRLVGTGELFF	TGTGCCTGGAACCGCTTGGTCGGGACCGGGGAGCTGTTTTTT
-	13	TRBJ1-2	TRBV18	few	CASSLDRTYGYTF	TGTGCCAGCTCACTCGACAGAACCTATGGCTACACCTTC
-	14	TRBJ2-7	TRBV2	-	CASKGSQGAYEQYF	TGTGCCAGCAAGGGTTCACAGGGAGCCTACGAGCAGTACTTC
-	15	TRBJ2-2	TRBV30	-	CAWSEITGKTGELFF	TGTGCCTGGAGTGAAATAACAGGGAAAACCGGGGAGCTGTTTTTT